Described below is a single TCR beta chain sequence and its context. Its antigen remains unknown. As for time point: blood 2 weeks post-SBRT. Treatment in this sample: 15 Gy SBRT to primary tumor, nephrectomy 4 weeks later. Clear cell pathology was present in this patient's renal cell carcinoma. These data come from a study of radiation and T cells in renal cell carcinoma. About the research overall: Nephrectomy followed 15 Gy stereotactic body radiation by 4 weeks.

Study results and caveats: Top tumor clonotypes rose in blood 2 weeks post-radiation, then contracted. Baseline intratumoral clonotype presence is unknown without pretreatment biopsies.

Trimming removed 2 bases from V and 6 bases from J, with 17 bases in between. The germline V gene encodes CDR1 SQVTM and CDR2 ANQGSEA. The CDR3 has 15 residues. Data came from immunoSEQ multiplex PCR; TCRdb stores just in-frame clones and leaves some out. The table lists 100,000 to 150,000 clones, around 81% of them singletons, with 5% to 6.5% in the top ten. The input for sequencing was blood, taken from a patient whose treatment included radiotherapy and nephrectomy. The J gene is TRBJ2-1, the V gene TRBV29-1; the D is unclear. The source of this sequence is a man between 50 and 59 years old with renal cell carcinoma. The CDR3 is CSVEWARRALNEQFF. In nucleotides, the CDR3 is TGCAGCGTTGAATGGGCCAGGCGTGCCCTCAATGAGCAGTTCTTC.